Listed here is a single TCR beta chain. Its antigen remains unidentified. The data originate from a study of identifying expanded T cells in peripheral blood. Measured with immunoSEQ multiplex PCR; TCRdb has only the in-frame clones, and not every one. Among 100,000 to 110,000 clones, over 70% were seen once, and the ten largest hold roughly 6%. Study-wide results and limits: Across healthy donors, higher total template counts meant significantly greater approximately two-week count variance. Differentially abundant clones: around 1.1 between replicates, 16.4 at around 15 days, less than 25 at four.

CDR3 size: 14 residues. The trim removed 4 bases at V and 1 base at J, leaving 1 base unmatched. From germline, CDR1 is SGHDT and CDR2 YYEEEE. Collection occurred without any documented infections or immune events in donors. The source is a person aged 18 to 75 in good health. This sequence joins TRBV5-6 and TRBJ2-3; 9 positions match TRBD2. Sequenced: blood. The chain's CDR3 is CASSGGGGTDTQYF. The CDR3 DNA sequence: TGTGCCAGCAGCGGCGGGGGGGGCACAGATACGCAGTATTTT. Based on the CDR3 plus reference TRBV5-6 and TRBJ2-3, the full variable domain is DAGVTQSPTHLIKTRGQQVTLRCSPKSGHDTVSWYQQALGQGPQFIFQYYEEEERQRGNFPDRFSGHQFPNYSSELNVNALLLGDSALYLCASSGGGGTDTQYFGPGTRLTVL.